This T cell receptor beta chain was sequenced during a study of STAT3 mutations in large granular lymphocyte leukemia (dated by TCRdb to about 2019). About the investigation overall: About half of the T-LGLL patients who underwent longitudinal sequencing carried canonical activating STAT3 mutations. One or more immunosuppressive therapy regimens were given to more than half of T-LGLL patients, and hematologic response was seen in around two fifths of the treated patients. Serial deep sequencing of TCRbeta CDR3 and STAT3 was performed in patients with T-cell large granular lymphocyte leukemia to reconstruct clonal hierarchy and dynamics. On average, sequencing was done at 3.5 to 4 time points per patient, with the number of samplings ranging from 2 to 8. Two patients with natural killer LGL leukemia were also sequenced longitudinally as controls within the study. From an initial cohort of 207 LGL patients, around 17 representative T-LGLL cases were picked for longitudinal TCRbeta and STAT3 sequencing. The paper's findings and limits, for the study overall: Variable intervals between samplings and differing treatment regimens complicated linking therapy response to changes in TCR clonal burden. All T-LGLL patients had at least one immunodominant TCRbeta clonotype, and roughly half had multiple immunodominant subclonotypes. Because codominant clonotypes persisted in some patients, a small but highly pathogenic clone may have been missed. Because no samples were available when a clone first appeared, clonal expansion was inferred from samplings taken at other points. In several patients, dominant TCR clone burden exceeded STAT3 mutant burden, suggesting STAT3 mutation arose secondarily within a pre-expanded clone. TCR clonotype switching after therapy was observed in about 35% of the 18 patients, and all newly emerging clones were found to be STAT3 wild type.

DNA was extracted from blood mononuclear cells, with the same DNA used for both TCR and STAT3 sequencing. The germline V gene (reference sequence) provides CDR1 DFQATT and CDR2 SNEGSKA. The CDR3 contains 11 residues, cysteine and phenylalanine counted. The read is trimmed to its CDR3 DNA, 33 bases read in frame from base 1. V is shortened by 3 bases, J by 10 bases, and the region joining them spans 10 bases. Points on this clone: Its antigen target is currently unknown. It has no much larger one-base neighbor in the sample; base qualities were not kept.

An Illumina MiSeq was used to sequence the TCRbeta libraries, yielding an average of approximately 41,000 productive templates per sample. Multiplex PCR amplification was used to generate TCRbeta CDR3 libraries with the immunoSEQ assay. The original pipeline was this. Repertoire diversity was calculated as previously defined, with values near 0 taken to indicate extremely monoclonal samples. TCRdb obtained this table from immuneACCESS and retained in-frame rearrangements with V and J assigned. These tables miss some clones; where compared with another copy, unresolved V genes account for less than half of the shortfall, and the remainder is unexplained. V and J calls and clone size come straight from that table; D and trimming were deduced from the DNA. In all, the sample holds around 4,200 clones, and 82% of those were seen once. The top ten constitute more than 60% of the sample.

The sequence is built from TRBV20-1 and TRBJ2-1; possibly the D gene is TRBD1, per 5 matching bases. The sequenced sample was peripheral blood mononuclear cells. This clonotype originated in a man aged 40-55 years with T-cell large granular lymphocyte leukemia. Some clones in this sample may be carry-over from other donors' samples. The age is the age at diagnosis. The DNA is as follows: TGCAGTGCTAGGACAGCCTACGAGCAGTTCTTC. Translated, this is CSARTAYEQFF.